This T cell receptor (beta chain) was recorded in a study of PD-1 blockade in classical Hodgkin lymphoma. Study outcomes and limitations: Baseline TCR diversity was reportedly lower in newly diagnosed patients than in healthy donors. It was reported as lower still in relapsed/refractory patients.

As for time point: cycle 4 day 1 (C4D1), after less than 7 weeks of nivolumab. Patients all relapsed after autologous stem cell transplantation, and there was variation in brentuximab vedotin exposure. Thawed PBMCs were subjected to magnetic negative selection, which yielded isolated CD8+ T cells. Turning to this clone: What it binds is unknown.

Libraries were prepared by immunoSEQ multiplex PCR; TCRdb keeps only in-frame clonotypes and omits some of them. The sample contains some 20,000 clones, roughly 84% of which appear only once. The CDR3 runs 17 residues. J lost 2 bases, V lost 0 bases, and 7 bases had no gene match. The germline CDR1 and CDR2 sequences are LGHNA and YNFKEQ. The sequence derives from a human donor with classical Hodgkin lymphoma. The sequencing used CD8+ T cells from blood, collected before the fourth cycle of nivolumab. The V gene is TRBV4-2, the J gene TRBJ2-5; the match to TRBD2 covers 9 bases. CDR3 DNA: TGTGCCAGCAGCCAAGAGTATCCAGCGGGGGGACAAGAGACCCAGTACTTC. Translating it yields CASSQEYPAGGQETQYF.